This TCR beta chain stems from a study of human T cells and chemical hapten exposure. The table lists this clonotype with a few counts. Its specificity is unknown. Trimming left V 5 bases short and J 8 bases short, with 9 bases between. Germline CDR1 and CDR2: SQVTM and ANQGSEA. The CDR3 totals 10 residues. Unique molecular identifiers were linked by the library to individual cDNA molecules. TCRdb ran MiXCR on the RACE reads and lists one entry per CDR3 protein. The sample lists around 190,000 distinct CDR3 sequences, approximately 20% seen once, with over 6.5% in the top ten. General study results and limits: In comparison with controls, expanded TCRs gave rise to a significantly larger number of large CDR3 similarity clusters. Since the donors had alopecia, their immune response may not be the same as that of healthy people. Sensitizing with DPC caused no change in TCRs above 1 in 1000 frequency.

Time point reported: patch test 1, 2 weeks after DPC sensitization. Treatment: therapeutic diphenylcyclopropenone sensitization with weekly scalp DPC. This specimen consisted of whole blood, obtained in connection with sensitization to the hapten diphenylcyclopropenone (DPC). The TCR sequence derives from a woman between 50 and 59 years old with alopecia areata. Some clones in this sample may be carry-over from other donors' samples. This rearrangement joins TRBV29-1 to TRBJ1-1, with D perhaps TRBD1 (5 bases). The CDR3 nucleotides are TGCAGCGTTTGGGACCCCGAAGCTTTCTTT. Amino acids: CSVWDPEAFF. The complete variable domain, with remaining parts taken from reference TRBV29-1 and TRBJ1-1, reads SAVISQKPSRDICQRGTSLTIQCQVDSQVTMMFWYRQQPGQSLTLIATANQGSEATYESGFVIDKFPISRPNLTFSTLTVSNMSPEDSSIYLCSVWDPEAFFGQGTRLTVV.